One sample yielded the 8 T cell receptor beta chains listed below, sequenced in a study of early T cells in non-severe SARS-CoV-2 infection. TCRdb passed the 5' RACE reads through MiXCR, listing each CDR3 protein once. Found here are approximately 60,000 distinct CDR3 sequences, over 10% of them singletons; the top ten hold about 3.1%. Sequencing was done on a sample of whole blood. Receptor source: an adult who was a healthcare worker with PCR-confirmed SARS-CoV-2 infection or an uninfected control (not recorded which).

This clonotype came up many times. The rearrangement joins TRBV6-5 to TRBJ1-3, with TRBD1 as a possible D gene (5 bases). V was shortened by 8 bases and J by 4 bases, with 24 bases between the two germline ends. Germline values: CDR1 MNHEY, CDR2 SVGAGI. CDR3 length: 17 amino acids. The CDR3 spells CASRRSGPRQVGNTIYF. In nucleotides, the CDR3 is TGTGCCAGCCGCCGTTCAGGGCCGCGGCAGGTGGGAAACACCATATATTTT.

This clonotype was seen repeatedly, ten times or more. The chain uses TRBV12-5 and TRBJ2-1; D might be TRBD2 (6 bases). Germline loops: CDR1 LGHNT, CDR2 FRNRAP. CDR3 length: 14 amino acids. Trimming left V 1 base short and J 9 bases short, with 13 bases between. The CDR3 is CASGLGLVPLEQFF. The CDR3 DNA is TGTGCTAGTGGTTTGGGACTAGTGCCACTTGAGCAGTTCTTC.

This clonotype was detected a few times. This rearrangement joins TRBV7-3 to TRBJ2-1, with D perhaps matching TRBD2 (6 bases). The CDR3 runs 16 residues. Trimming stripped 2 bases from V and 6 bases from J, with 17 bases between. In germline, CDR1 is SGHTA, CDR2 FQGTGA. The CDR3: CASSLGGGGRVNEQFF. For the CDR3, the DNA is TGTGCCAGCAGCTTAGGAGGAGGAGGGAGAGTCAATGAGCAGTTCTTC.

Many counts were recorded for this clonotype. The chain recombines TRBV5-1 with TRBJ2-1; D perhaps matches TRBD2 (5 bases). Per germline, CDR1 SGHRS and CDR2 YFSETQ. Trimming took 0 bases from V and 5 from J, leaving 21 bases between them. This CDR3 is 18 amino acids long. The CDR3: CASSLAGGRASPNNEQFF. Written as DNA, the CDR3 is TGCGCCAGCAGCTTGGCCGGCGGTAGGGCTAGCCCTAACAATGAGCAGTTCTTC.

This clonotype showed up many times. The gene calls are TRBV5-1 and TRBJ1-1; D is perhaps TRBD1 (6 bases). V was clipped by 4 bases and J by 1 base, with 17 bases between them. This CDR3 spans 16 amino acids. CDR1 and CDR2 from the germline V gene are SGHRS and YFSETQ. The CDR3 DNA is TGCGCCAGCAGCCTCCGTAATCGGGGGCCGAACACTGAAGCTTTCTTT. Translated: CASSLRNRGPNTEAFF.

Many counts were recorded for this clonotype. The genes are TRBV29-1 and TRBJ2-1; D is unresolved. Looked up from germline, CDR1 is SQVTM and CDR2 is ANQGSEA. Trimming cost V 3 bases and J 6 bases, with 18 bases left between them. This CDR3 has 15 residues. DNA for the CDR3: TGCAGCGTTGACGGTGTAAAGAGAGATCTCAATGAGCAGTTCTTC. Encoded protein: CSVDGVKRDLNEQFF.

This clonotype appeared many times. V gene TRBV5-1 combines with J gene TRBJ2-7, with D perhaps TRBD1 or TRBD2 (5 bases each). The CDR3 contains 15 residues. The V gene lost 0 bases and the J gene lost 0 bases, with 10 bases spanning the gap. Germline CDR1 is SGHRS and CDR2 is YFSETQ. The CDR3 region has the DNA TGCGCCAGCAGCTTGGGACAGACTATCTCCTACGAGCAGTACTTC. Protein product: CASSLGQTISYEQYF.

The genes are TRBV7-9 and TRBJ2-7; 10 bases are a match to TRBD1. Losses at the gene ends were 4 bases for V and 5 bases for J; bases not matched to a gene: 8. The CDR3 runs 15 residues. CDR1 SEHNR and CDR2 FQNEAQ come from the germline V gene (reference sequence). DNA for the CDR3: TGTGCCAGCAGCTCCCGGGACAGGGGATTCCACGAGCAGTACTTC. As protein: CASSSRDRGFHEQYF.